Below, 30 T cell receptor beta chains from the same sample are listed, as sequenced in a study of shared clonotypes between healthy human individuals (dated by TCRdb to the early 2020s). The library was produced with the immunoSEQ multiplex PCR assay. In its TCRdb copy, this immuneACCESS table keeps in-frame sequences only and misses some clones. Where compared with another copy, unresolved V genes explain less than half of these, and the others have no known cause. The sample table shows approximately 2,000,000 clones, and about nine tenths are seen once. The top ten constitute approximately 0.39% of the sample. What was sequenced was naive CD4+ T cells from PBMCs. The cell subset or site label here, explained by the study, means: CD45RA+ positively selected. The receptors derive from a man aged 18 to 35 in good health. Some clones in this sample may be carry-over from other donors' samples.

This sequence joins TRBV7-2 and TRBJ2-5, with 8 positions matching TRBD2. V lost 5 bases, J lost 5 bases, and 10 bases stayed unmatched. In germline, CDR1 is SGHTA, CDR2 FQGNSA. CDR3 length equals 15 residues. CDR3 sequence (DNA): TGTGCCAGCAGCCTTGCCCTACTAGCGGTGGAGACCCAGTACTTC. This gives the protein CASSLALLAVETQYF.

This chain uses TRBV6-6 with TRBJ2-3, with TRBD1 matching 8 bases. This CDR3 has 14 amino acids. Germline loops: CDR1 MNHNY, CDR2 SVGAGI (reference sequence). With V trimmed by 3 bases and J by 5 bases, 4 bases remained unmatched. The DNA for the CDR3 is TGTGCCAGCAGTTATCAGGGGGCAGGAGATACGCAGTATTTT. Translation: CASSYQGAGDTQYF.

V usage is TRBV29-1 and J usage is TRBJ1-2, with TRBD1 matching 10 bases. Germline lookup yields CDR1 SQVTM and CDR2 ANQGSEA. This CDR3 spans 15 amino acids. Trimming removed 3 bases from V and 4 bases from J; junction bases left unmatched: 8. The CDR3: CSVDRGRQGAYGYTF. CDR3 coding DNA: TGCAGCGTTGATAGGGGTCGACAGGGGGCCTATGGCTACACCTTC.

The rearrangement uses TRBV7-3 and TRBJ1-1; possibly TRBD1 for D (5 bases). Per germline, CDR1 SGHTA and CDR2 FQGTGA. There are 15 residues in the CDR3. V lost 2 bases and J lost 0, with 10 bases in between. The CDR3 nucleotides are TGTGCCAGCAGCTTAGGTGGGGGGTTGAACACTGAAGCTTTCTTT. This gives the protein CASSLGGGLNTEAFF.

In this sample, this clone turned up a few times. The sample has other DNA sequences that encode this CDR3 too. This chain joins TRBV19 and TRBJ2-2; D gene uncertain. Germline lookup yields CDR1 LNHDA and CDR2 SQIVND (reference sequence). The CDR3 runs 14 residues. V dropped 2 bases and J dropped 2 bases, with 6 bases sitting between them. DNA for the CDR3: TGTGCCAGTAGTATACAGGTTAACACCGGGGAGCTGTTTTTT. The encoded protein is CASSIQVNTGELFF.

J is TRBJ1-5 and V is TRBV6-1, with D possibly being TRBD1 (5 bases). The CDR3 is made up of 15 amino acids. Germline CDR1 reads MNHNS; CDR2 reads SASEGT. V was shortened by 2 bases and J by 5 bases, with 13 bases between the two germline ends. The CDR3 region has the DNA TGTGCCAGCAGTGAACGTTGGCGGGACCATCAGCCCCAGCATTTT. Its translation is CASSERWRDHQPQHF.

DNA for the CDR3: TGCGCCAGCAGCTTGTTTGTGACGGGAACGTCCGGGGAGCTGTTTTTT. Translated, it gives CASSLFVTGTSGELFF. This sequence joins TRBV5-1 and TRBJ2-2, with a weak D call TRBD2 (5 bases). The CDR3 is 16 amino acids. The germline V and J ends were trimmed by 1 base and 6 bases, with 16 bases remaining between them. The germline CDR1 and CDR2 sequences are SGHRS and YFSETQ.

CDR3 bases: TGTGCCAGCGGCCAGGGCGCTTTAGCGGGCGAGACCCAGTACTTC. It encodes CASGQGALAGETQYF. This chain uses TRBV5-4 with TRBJ2-5; 7 bases match TRBD2. Per germline, CDR1 SGHNT and CDR2 YYREEE (reference sequence). The CDR3 totals 15 residues. V was pared by 7 bases and J by 5 bases, with 14 bases of the junction left unmatched.

This clone has only a few counts. The same CDR3 can be traced to other DNA sequences in this sample. This chain links TRBV6-6 with TRBJ1-1, with unresolved D. Germline values: CDR1 MNHNY, CDR2 SVGAGI (reference sequence). V lost 0 bases and J lost 8, with 7 bases in between. This CDR3 is built from 12 residues. DNA of the CDR3: TGTGCCAGCAGTTACTCGGGCGGAGAAGCTTTCTTT. Protein product: CASSYSGGEAFF.

The count of this clone is one. This chain links TRBV9 with TRBJ2-3; 8 bases are a match to TRBD2. V lost 2 bases and J lost 8; bases outside the gene matches: 19. Germline V lookup: CDR1 SGDLS, CDR2 YYNGEE. The CDR3 has 18 residues. DNA for the CDR3: TGTGCCAGCAGCGTCGTCCCGGGCGGGAGCGGGGGTCGTGTTACGCAGTATTTT. Translated, it gives CASSVVPGGSGGRVTQYF.

The J gene is TRBJ1-5, the V gene TRBV7-2; D possibly corresponds to TRBD1 (5 bases). The CDR3 is made up of 14 amino acids. The V gene lost 2 bases and the J gene lost 8 bases, with 13 bases spanning the gap. CDR1 and CDR2 from the germline V gene are SGHTA and FQGNSA. The CDR3 DNA is TGTGCCAGCAGCTTATTCAGGGCCCGGGAGCCCCAGCATTTT. Amino acids: CASSLFRAREPQHF.

This chain links TRBV28 with TRBJ2-7; 10 positions match TRBD2. The V segment lost 3 bases and the J segment 3 bases; nucleotides outside the gene matches: 5. The CDR3 has 15 amino acids. Per the germline V gene, CDR1 is MDHEN and CDR2 is SYDVKM. The CDR3 sequence: CASSFPLAGNYEQYF. CDR3 sequence (DNA): TGTGCCAGCAGTTTCCCACTAGCGGGGAACTACGAGCAGTACTTC.

The rearrangement joins TRBV4-1 to TRBJ2-2; D might be TRBD2 (5 bases). V lost 4 bases, J lost 4 bases, and 10 bases lay in between. CDR1 and CDR2 from the germline V gene are MGHRA and YSYEKL. The CDR3 is 14 amino acids. The CDR3 here is CASSLRGGTGELFF. CDR3 bases: TGCGCCAGCAGCCTACGCGGAGGCACCGGGGAGCTGTTTTTT.

This chain uses TRBV7-9 with TRBJ2-7; 9 bases map to TRBD1. Germline assignment: CDR1 SEHNR and CDR2 FQNEAQ (reference sequence). This CDR3 comprises 17 residues. V lost 4 bases and J lost 6; bases outside the gene matches: 16. The CDR3 sequence: CASSSGRGQGSFGEQYF. CDR3 nucleotide sequence: TGTGCCAGCAGCTCTGGAAGGGGACAGGGAAGTTTCGGCGAGCAGTACTTC.

This rearrangement joins TRBV9 to TRBJ2-7; 10 bases are shared with TRBD1. The CDR3 extends over 15 amino acids. V shed 3 bases, J shed 0 bases, and the junction held 3 bases outside the gene matches. From germline, CDR1 is SGDLS and CDR2 YYNGEE. The CDR3 nucleotides read TGTGCCAGCAGCGGGGACAGGGGTAGCTCCTACGAGCAGTACTTC. Its protein is CASSGDRGSSYEQYF.

The chain couples TRBV6-6 to TRBJ1-5, with 11 bases matching TRBD1. V dropped 5 bases and J dropped 2; count of bases not matched to a gene: 5. This CDR3 has 16 residues. Germline V lookup: CDR1 MNHNY, CDR2 SVGAGI (reference sequence). CDR3 coding DNA: TGTGCCAGCAGTGGACAGGGGGCTATGGGCAATCAGCCCCAGCATTTT. Its translation is CASSGQGAMGNQPQHF.

The rearrangement joins TRBV27 to TRBJ2-7; D uncertain. Germline CDR1 is MNHEY and CDR2 is SMNVEV (reference sequence). This CDR3 contains 15 residues. V dropped 5 bases and J dropped 3 bases, with 17 bases sitting between them. CDR3 in amino acids: CASSPLARTFYEQYF. CDR3 nucleotide sequence: TGTGCCAGCAGTCCATTGGCTCGAACCTTCTACGAGCAGTACTTC.

A single count supports this clone. CDR3 sequence (DNA): TGTGCCAGAAGCACCGAGACAGGGGGCACAGATACGCAGTATTTT. Amino acids: CARSTETGGTDTQYF. The V call is TRBV5-3, the J call TRBJ2-3; 8 bases are shared with TRBD1. TRBV5-3 is annotated as an ORF whose role is uncertain. The V gene end was trimmed by 4 bases and the J gene end by 1 base; junction bases not matched to a gene: 5. The CDR3 has 15 residues.

V usage is TRBV11-2 and J usage is TRBJ2-3, with 11 positions matching TRBD2. Germline CDR1 is SGHAT and CDR2 is FQNNGV. The J segment lost 3 bases and the V segment lost 5 bases, leaving 10 bases of the junction unmatched. This CDR3 is built from 17 residues. This CDR3 reads CASSRVRLAGSTDTQYF. CDR3 bases: TGTGCCAGCAGCCGAGTAAGACTAGCGGGAAGTACAGATACGCAGTATTTT.

The rearrangement uses TRBV4-2 and TRBJ2-3, with TRBD2 identical over 9 bases. The CDR3 runs to 15 residues. Germline V gene data show CDR1 as LGHNA and CDR2 as YNFKEQ. After removal of 4 bases from V and 3 bases from J, the junction contained 5 bases not matched to a gene. CDR3 coding DNA: TGTGCCAGCAGCCTGCGGGAGGGCCTGACAGATACGCAGTATTTT. Protein sequence: CASSLREGLTDTQYF.

The J gene is TRBJ2-1, the V gene TRBV27; 8 nucleotides agree with TRBD2. Trimming removed 3 bases from V and 8 bases from J; junction bases left unmatched: 9. This CDR3 has 15 amino acids. Per germline, CDR1 MNHEY and CDR2 SMNVEV (reference sequence). The CDR3 DNA is TGTGCCAGCAGTTTTCCCGGGGGGGGTAGCGATGAGCAGTTCTTC. Protein sequence: CASSFPGGGSDEQFF.

The V gene is TRBV19, the J gene TRBJ1-4; D not certain. Germline-derived CDR1 and CDR2 are LNHDA and SQIVND (reference sequence). V lost 3 bases and J 0 bases, leaving 8 bases between the germline ends. The CDR3 sequence is 15 residues long. As DNA, the CDR3 is TGTGCCAGTAGTATTAACAGAGCAACTAATGAAAAACTGTTTTTT. It codes for CASSINRATNEKLFF.

J is TRBJ1-5 and V is TRBV23-1, with TRBD1 matching over 7 bases. TRBV23-1 has ORF status, its function being uncertain. V was clipped by 4 bases and J by 2 bases; unmatched bases: 5. The CDR3 length is 15 residues. The chain's CDR3 is CASSLTGTGNQPQHF. The DNA of the CDR3 is TGCGCCAGCAGTCTTACCGGGACAGGCAATCAGCCCCAGCATTTT.

The chain combines TRBV28 with TRBJ2-7, with 7 bases aligning to TRBD2. This CDR3 is 14 amino acids long. The ends lost 8 bases at V and 2 bases at J; junction bases unmatched: 9. The germline gives CDR1 MDHEN, CDR2 SYDVKM. The CDR3 DNA reads TGTGCCAGCGGATTAGCGGGTGCCACCTACGAGCAGTACTTC. It codes for CASGLAGATYEQYF.

The rearrangement joins TRBV18 to TRBJ2-7, with no clear D. CDR3 size: 13 residues. Trimming shortened V by 3 bases and J by 0 bases, and 6 bases separated the two germline ends. Germline values: CDR1 KGHSH, CDR2 LQKENI. The CDR3 sequence is CASSPESSYEQYF. The CDR3 DNA follows: TGTGCCAGCTCACCCGAAAGCTCCTACGAGCAGTACTTC. Filled out from reference TRBV18 and TRBJ2-7, the complete variable domain reads NAGVMQNPRHLVRRRGQEARLRCSPMKGHSHVYWYRQLPEEGLKFMVYLQKENIIDESGMPKERFSAEFPKEGPSILRIQQVVRGDSAAYFCASSPESSYEQYFGPGTRLTVT.

The rearrangement uses TRBV6-1 and TRBJ2-5; 8 nucleotides align to TRBD2. There are 13 residues in the CDR3. V was pared by 4 bases and J by 5 bases, with 3 bases of the junction left unmatched. The germline CDR1 and CDR2 sequences are MNHNS and SASEGT. This chain's CDR3 is CASSGTSWETQYF. Written as DNA, the CDR3 is TGTGCCAGCAGTGGGACTAGCTGGGAGACCCAGTACTTC.

V usage is TRBV30 and J usage is TRBJ1-1, with a possible D match to TRBD1 (5 bases). Germline loops: CDR1 GTSNPN, CDR2 SVGIG (reference sequence). Trimming shortened V by 2 bases and J by 5 bases, and 15 bases separated the two germline ends. The CDR3 has 14 amino acids. CDR3 protein: CAWSRPGIRTEAFF. The CDR3, as DNA: TGTGCCTGGAGTAGGCCAGGGATTCGGACTGAAGCTTTCTTT.

This clone has a single count. This chain joins TRBV19 and TRBJ1-2; 7 bases map to TRBD1. The junction had 8 bases not matched to a gene; V was cut back by 6 bases and J by 4 bases. This CDR3 contains 14 residues. Germline V lookup: CDR1 LNHDA, CDR2 SQIVND (reference sequence). This CDR3 reads CASSRRDSLYGYTF. The DNA for the CDR3 is TGTGCCAGTAGCCGCCGGGACAGCCTCTATGGCTACACCTTC.

This sequence joins TRBV5-6 and TRBJ1-6; D ambiguous. This CDR3 is 12 amino acids long. In germline, CDR1 is SGHDT, CDR2 YYEEEE. V lost 7 bases and J 6 bases, leaving 8 bases between the germline ends. The CDR3 nucleotides read TGTGCCAGCCAGAAGGGTAATTCACCCCTCCACTTT. Its protein is CASQKGNSPLHF.

V and J are TRBV9 and TRBJ2-2, with D possibly being TRBD2 (7 bases). Germline-derived CDR1 and CDR2 are SGDLS and YYNGEE. Trimming took off 0 bases at V and 1 base at J, with 16 bases between the two ends. There are 18 residues in the CDR3. The CDR3 sequence is CASSVAEGGYLNTGELFF. DNA for the CDR3: TGTGCCAGCAGCGTAGCAGAGGGGGGGTACTTGAACACCGGGGAGCTGTTTTTT. Based on the CDR3 plus reference TRBV9 and TRBJ2-2, the full variable domain is DSGVTQTPKHLITATGQRVTLRCSPRSGDLSVYWYQQSLDQGLQFLIQYYNGEERAKGNILERFSAQQFPDLHSELNLSSLELGDSALYFCASSVAEGGYLNTGELFFGEGSRLTVL.